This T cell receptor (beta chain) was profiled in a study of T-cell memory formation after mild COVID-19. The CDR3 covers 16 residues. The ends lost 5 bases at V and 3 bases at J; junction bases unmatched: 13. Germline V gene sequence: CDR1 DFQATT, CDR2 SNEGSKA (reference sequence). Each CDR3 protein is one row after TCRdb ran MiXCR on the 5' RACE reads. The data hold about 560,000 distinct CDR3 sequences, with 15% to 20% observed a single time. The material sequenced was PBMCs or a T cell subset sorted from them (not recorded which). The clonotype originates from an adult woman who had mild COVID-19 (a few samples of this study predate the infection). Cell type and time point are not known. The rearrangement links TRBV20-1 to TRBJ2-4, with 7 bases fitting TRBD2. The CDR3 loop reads CSALRLAVRDKNIQYF. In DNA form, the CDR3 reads TGCAGTGCTCTCAGACTAGCAGTAAGGGACAAAAACATTCAGTACTTC.